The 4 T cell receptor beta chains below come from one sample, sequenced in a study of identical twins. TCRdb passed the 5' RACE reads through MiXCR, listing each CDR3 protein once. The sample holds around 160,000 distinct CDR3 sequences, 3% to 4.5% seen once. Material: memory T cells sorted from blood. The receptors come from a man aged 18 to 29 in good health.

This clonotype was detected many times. In DNA form, the CDR3 reads TGTGCCAGCAGCTTAGTTCCGGGGAGCAATCAGCCCCAGCATTTT. Amino acid sequence: CASSLVPGSNQPQHF. The gene calls are TRBV7-2 and TRBJ1-5, with no clear D. The germline CDR1 and CDR2 sequences are SGHTA and FQGNSA. The CDR3 is made up of 15 amino acids. Trimming took off 1 base at V and 1 base at J, with 8 bases between the two ends.

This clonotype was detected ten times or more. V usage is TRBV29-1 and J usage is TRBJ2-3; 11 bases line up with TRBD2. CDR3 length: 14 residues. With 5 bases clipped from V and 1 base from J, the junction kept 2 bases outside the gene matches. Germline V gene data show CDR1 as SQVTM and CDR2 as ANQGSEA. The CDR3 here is CSVHSGRGTDTQYF. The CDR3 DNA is TGCAGCGTTCATAGCGGGAGGGGCACAGATACGCAGTATTTT.

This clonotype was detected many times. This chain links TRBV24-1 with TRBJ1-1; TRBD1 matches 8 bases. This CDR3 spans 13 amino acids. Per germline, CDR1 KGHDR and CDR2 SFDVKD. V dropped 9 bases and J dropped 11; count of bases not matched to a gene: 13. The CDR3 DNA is TGTGCCACCTCACGCGGACAGGGTTTTTCGGCTTTCTTT. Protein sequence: CATSRGQGFSAFF.

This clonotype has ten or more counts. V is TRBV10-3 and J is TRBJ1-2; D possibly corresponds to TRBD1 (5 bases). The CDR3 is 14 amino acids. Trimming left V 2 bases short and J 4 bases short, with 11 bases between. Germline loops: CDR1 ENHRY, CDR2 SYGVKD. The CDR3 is CAISEKGLGYGYTF. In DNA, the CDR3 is TGTGCCATCAGTGAGAAGGGGCTTGGCTATGGCTACACCTTC.